The 3 T cell receptor beta chains below come from one sample, sequenced in a study of tumor-infiltrating lymphocytes in localized non-small cell lung cancer. Method: immunoSEQ multiplex PCR; TCRdb's copy keeps in-frame clones and lacks some. This table holds about 10,000 clones, about 62% found once. Sequenced sample: uninvolved lung tissue not adjacent to the tumor. All receptors derive from a human donor with non-small cell lung cancer.

This chain joins TRBV6-5 and TRBJ2-2; TRBD1 might be the D (6 bases). CDR1 MNHEY and CDR2 SVGAGI come from the germline V gene. The length of the CDR3 is 16 residues. Trimming removed 0 bases from V and 1 base from J, with 9 bases in between. The CDR3 bases are TGTGCCAGCAGTTACTCCGGGACAAGGAACACCGGGGAGCTGTTTTTT. Residues: CASSYSGTRNTGELFF.

The rearrangement joins TRBV9 to TRBJ2-3; 8 nucleotides line up with TRBD2. Trimming took 3 bases from V and 4 from J; bases not matched to a gene: 4. The CDR3 spans 14 residues. Germline V gene sequence: CDR1 SGDLS, CDR2 YYNGEE. Here the CDR3 reads CASSAGGGPDTQYF. The CDR3 coding sequence is TGTGCCAGCAGCGCGGGGGGGGGCCCAGATACGCAGTATTTT. Drawing the rest from reference TRBV9 and TRBJ2-3, the complete variable domain is DSGVTQTPKHLITATGQRVTLRCSPRSGDLSVYWYQQSLDQGLQFLIQYYNGEERAKGNILERFSAQQFPDLHSELNLSSLELGDSALYFCASSAGGGPDTQYFGPGTRLTVL.

The genes are TRBV28 and TRBJ1-5, with D maybe TRBD1 (5 bases). Trimming cost V 7 bases and J 5 bases, with 12 bases left between them. From germline, CDR1 is MDHEN and CDR2 SYDVKM. This CDR3 region has 13 residues. Here the CDR3 reads CASKPGTYQPQHF. CDR3 DNA: TGTGCCAGCAAACCAGGGACGTATCAGCCCCAGCATTTT.